This TCR beta chain comes out of a study of CD8 T cells in ankylosing spondylitis. As concerns this clonotype: As yet, its antigen is unknown.

Study results and caveats: It appeared that ankylosing spondylitis blood was characterized by a TCR beta motif of several highly homologous variants.

Quantitative barcoded 5'-RACE was used to prepare TCR beta libraries. TCRdb re-called the 5' RACE reads through MiXCR, storing one row per CDR3 protein. The sample has some 800,000 distinct CDR3 sequences, roughly 10% seen once; the top ten hold around 0.51%. CDR1 and CDR2 (germline): SGHVS, FQNEAQ. CDR3 length equals 14 residues. Trimming took off 6 bases at V and 0 bases at J, with 12 bases between the two ends. Specimen: blood, either unsorted or a sorted T cell fraction (not recorded which). The receptor comes from a male donor with ankylosing spondylitis. V and J are TRBV7-8 and TRBJ2-7, with D possibly matching TRBD1 (5 bases). In nucleotides, the CDR3 is TGTGCCAGCAGAGCAGGGTTCCTCTCCTACGAGCAGTACTTC. It is translated as CASRAGFLSYEQYF.